This TCR beta chain emerged from a study of blood T cell repertoires in COVID-19. Study at large: The origin of the acute and convalescent COVID-19 samples was the United States, Italy and Spain. PBMCs, B-cell-depleted T cells, or T cells were the source of the cDNA or gDNA that made up the material.

There are 10 residues in the CDR3. With 5 bases removed from V and 4 bases from J, the gap between germline ends came to 2 bases. This clone showed up just once. Study processing details: Counts of nucleated cells, estimated from reference gene primer amplification, were obtained. Using immunoSEQ multiplex PCR, the repertoire was profiled, and TCRdb retains in-frame clones only, with some absent. That table supplies the V and J calls and clone size; D and trimming were determined from the DNA. The sample contains 200,000 to 300,000 clones, around 85% of which appear only once. V and J are TRBV12-3 or TRBV12-4 and TRBJ1-2; no clear D. This TCR came from a woman older than 75 with acute or convalescent COVID-19. Sequenced sample: peripheral blood. The CDR3 loop reads CASSRYGYTF. The CDR3 nucleotides read TGTGCCAGCAGTCGCTATGGCTACACCTTC.